Each of the 25 T cell receptor beta chains below was sequenced from the same sample in a study of T cells after somatic rescue of genetic block. Clones were read by immunoSEQ multiplex PCR, and TCRdb kept only the in-frame ones, dropping some. The sample has over 55,000 clones; around 92% are singletons. Sequenced material: peripheral blood mononuclear cells (PBMCs). All receptors derive from a man aged 40-49 years.

The chain joins TRBV7-9 to TRBJ2-7; D is unclear. Deletions cut 1 base from V and 6 bases from J, with 7 bases between. Germline V lookup: CDR1 SEHNR, CDR2 FQNEAQ (reference sequence). This CDR3 spans 12 amino acids. The CDR3 sequence: CASSLGVSEQYF. DNA of the CDR3: TGTGCCAGCAGCTTAGGGGTATCCGAGCAGTACTTC.

The chain is built from TRBV15 and TRBJ1-4; 7 nucleotides match TRBD1. CDR1 LNHNV and CDR2 YYDKDF come from the germline V gene (reference sequence). Trimming cost V 3 bases and J 4 bases; bases outside gene matches: 8. This CDR3 contains 16 residues. The DNA of the CDR3 is TGTGCCACCAGCAGTTCTAAGGGACAGCTTAATGAAAAACTGTTTTTT. The encoded protein is CATSSSKGQLNEKLFF.

V and J are TRBV6-5 and TRBJ2-7; tentatively, D is TRBD1 (6 bases). Germline V gene data show CDR1 as MNHEY and CDR2 as SVGAGI. The CDR3 covers 15 residues. Between the trimmed V and J ends, which lost 5 bases and 2 bases, there was a span of 16 bases. The CDR3 sequence: CASSRQGSNPYEQYF. CDR3 bases: TGTGCCAGCAGTAGGCAGGGGAGCAATCCCTACGAGCAGTACTTC.

The chain links TRBV28 to TRBJ2-1; 13 bases fit TRBD2. V dropped 4 bases and J dropped 6; count of bases not matched to a gene: 3. This CDR3 has 15 residues. Germline CDR1 and CDR2: MDHEN and SYDVKM. CDR3 DNA sequence: TGTGCCAGCAGTTCGGGACTAGCGGGAAGCAATGAGCAGTTCTTC. As protein: CASSSGLAGSNEQFF. The entire variable domain, with the rest obtained from reference TRBV28 and TRBJ2-1, is as follows: DVKVTQSSRYLVKRTGEKVFLECVQDMDHENMFWYRQDPGLGLRLIYFSYDVKMKEKGDIPEGYSVSREKKERFSLILESASTNQTSMYLCASSSGLAGSNEQFFGPGTRLTVL.

V and J are TRBV5-4 and TRBJ1-2; perhaps TRBD1 as D (6 bases). V lost 5 bases and J 2 bases, leaving 13 bases between the germline ends. The CDR3 totals 14 residues. The germline V gene has CDR1 SGHNT and CDR2 YYREEE (reference sequence). The CDR3 is CASRAGQGNYGYTF. The CDR3 bases are TGTGCCAGCAGGGCGGGACAAGGCAACTATGGCTACACCTTC.

V gene TRBV4-2 combines with J gene TRBJ2-3; 7 positions agree with TRBD2. The CDR3 is 17 amino acids. CDR1 LGHNA and CDR2 YNFKEQ come from the germline V gene. V lost 4 bases to trimming and J lost 0 bases; unmatched junction nucleotides: 10. Here the CDR3 DNA reads TGTGCCAGCAGCCTTACTCGGAGCGGGACCAGCACAGATACGCAGTATTTT. Its protein product is CASSLTRSGTSTDTQYF.

V gene TRBV5-4 combines with J gene TRBJ1-1; D not resolved. The V end was cut by 1 base, the J end by 0 bases, with 10 bases between. CDR3 length: 15 amino acids. Germline CDR1 SGHNT, CDR2 YYREEE (reference sequence). The CDR3 sequence is CASSLKWQLNTEAFF. The CDR3 DNA reads TGTGCCAGCAGCTTGAAGTGGCAACTGAACACTGAAGCTTTCTTT.

V usage is TRBV18 and J usage is TRBJ1-1; the D is unclear. The CDR3 sequence is 14 residues long. With 1 base removed from V and 1 base from J, the gap between germline ends came to 7 bases. Germline CDR1 is KGHSH and CDR2 is LQKENI. The CDR3 spells CASSPLPKNTEAFF. CDR3 sequence (DNA): TGTGCCAGCTCACCACTGCCAAAGAACACTGAAGCTTTCTTT.

This clone was seen once. The rearrangement links TRBV5-6 to TRBJ2-7, with TRBD1 matching over 9 bases. Trimming removed 4 bases from V and 0 bases from J; junction bases left unmatched: 2. This CDR3 contains 14 residues. Germline CDR1 SGHDT, CDR2 YYEEEE. The CDR3 sequence is CASSVGQGSYEQYF. CDR3 DNA: TGTGCCAGCAGCGTGGGACAGGGCTCCTACGAGCAGTACTTC.

The chain employs TRBV21-1 and TRBJ2-5; the D call in the table, TRBD2, was not verified against the DNA. TRBV21-1 is reported as a pseudogene. The CDR3 extends over 15 amino acids. In DNA, the CDR3 is TGTGCCAGCAGTACTCTAGCGGGAGAGGGGGAGACCCAGTACTTC. Encoded protein: CASSTLAGEGETQYF.

The chain is built from TRBV29-1 and TRBJ2-3; D gene uncertain. There are 10 residues in the CDR3. Germline values: CDR1 SQVTM, CDR2 ANQGSEA. V was pared by 6 bases and J by 5 bases, with 6 bases between. CDR3 sequence: CSVEIDTQYF. As DNA, the CDR3 is TGCAGCGTGGAGATAGATACGCAGTATTTT.

The chain links TRBV27 to TRBJ2-3, with 10 bases matching TRBD2. Unmatched junction bases numbered 9, after V lost 6 bases and J lost 6 bases. From germline, CDR1 is MNHEY and CDR2 SMNVEV (reference sequence). The CDR3 consists of 15 residues. CDR3 sequence reads: CASRRQLAGSDTQYF. The CDR3 nucleotides read TGTGCCAGCAGACGACAACTAGCGGGAAGCGATACGCAGTATTTT.

The genes are TRBV7-3 and TRBJ2-1; D is perhaps TRBD1 or TRBD2 (6 bases each). Germline loops: CDR1 SGHTA, CDR2 FQGTGA. The CDR3 is 14 amino acids. Trimming took off 5 bases at V and 6 bases at J, with 14 bases between the two ends. This chain's CDR3 is CASSKIGGPNEQFF. The CDR3, as DNA: TGTGCCAGCAGCAAAATAGGGGGGCCCAATGAGCAGTTCTTC.

V gene TRBV30 combines with J gene TRBJ1-3; weak D call: TRBD1 (6 bases). The CDR3 runs to 12 residues. Germline assignment: CDR1 GTSNPN and CDR2 SVGIG (reference sequence). Trimming removed 4 bases at V and 6 bases at J, with 10 bases between. CDR3: CAWNTGLNTIYF. The CDR3 DNA reads as TGTGCCTGGAATACAGGGTTAAACACCATATATTTT.

CDR3 protein: CASSGQGGYYGYTF. CDR3 nucleotides: TGTGCCAGCAGTGGGCAGGGGGGGTACTATGGCTACACCTTC. The chain employs TRBV2 and TRBJ1-2, with 7 bases fitting TRBD1. The germline gives CDR1 SNHLY, CDR2 FYNNEI. The ends lost 4 bases at V and 3 bases at J; junction bases unmatched: 5. The CDR3 is 14 amino acids.

The V gene is TRBV5-1, the J gene TRBJ2-2; D gene ambiguous. V was pared by 0 bases and J by 8 bases, with 8 bases between. This CDR3 spans 13 amino acids. In germline, CDR1 is SGHRS, CDR2 YFSETQ. This CDR3 reads CASSLETGGELFF. In DNA, the CDR3 is TGCGCCAGCAGCTTGGAAACCGGTGGGGAGCTGTTTTTT.

The gene calls are TRBV6-5 and TRBJ2-5; possibly TRBD2 for D (5 bases). Trimming stripped 0 bases from V and 2 bases from J, with 7 bases between. The CDR3 extends over 14 amino acids. Germline values: CDR1 MNHEY, CDR2 SVGAGI. The CDR3 reads CASSYSPGQETQYF. CDR3 coding DNA: TGTGCCAGCAGTTACTCCCCGGGACAAGAGACCCAGTACTTC.

This clone is a singleton in its sample. The gene calls are TRBV9 and TRBJ2-3; a possible D gene is TRBD2 (6 bases). V shed 0 bases and J shed 7 bases, with 15 bases lying between them. CDR1 is SGDLS, CDR2 YYNGEE, per germline. This CDR3 region has 15 residues. CDR3 in DNA: TGTGCCAGCAGCGTAGGGGGGGATCCGGGAAATACGCAGTATTTT. It codes for CASSVGGDPGNTQYF.

The V gene is TRBV5-6, the J gene TRBJ1-2, with no clear D. V lost 3 bases to trimming and J lost 5 bases, with 11 bases between them. Germline V lookup: CDR1 SGHDT, CDR2 YYEEEE. The CDR3 is made up of 13 amino acids. Here the CDR3 reads CASSYTGPYGYTF. In DNA, the CDR3 is TGTGCCAGCAGCTATACCGGGCCATATGGCTACACCTTC.

The chain carries TRBV19 and TRBJ1-1; D remains ambiguous. Trimming left V 4 bases short and J 6 bases short, with 6 bases between. Germline V CDR1 and CDR2: LNHDA, SQIVND (reference sequence). The CDR3 runs 11 residues. Written as DNA, the CDR3 is TGTGCCAGTAGTAATTGGGCTGAAGCTTTCTTT. Its translation is CASSNWAEAFF.

The chain couples TRBV27 to TRBJ2-7; TRBD1 aligns across 8 bases. Germline V gene sequence: CDR1 MNHEY, CDR2 SMNVEV (reference sequence). The CDR3 totals 14 residues. J gave up 7 bases and V 5 bases, and 10 bases lay outside the gene matches. In DNA, the CDR3 is TGTGCCAGCAGTCTAGGAGGAACAGGGGGGGAGCAGTACTTC. Its protein is CASSLGGTGGEQYF.

V gene TRBV19 combines with J gene TRBJ2-3, with 10 bases that match TRBD2. V shed 3 bases and J 2 bases; nucleotides not matched to a gene: 2. Germline CDR1 is LNHDA and CDR2 is SQIVND (reference sequence). The CDR3 loop spans 15 amino acids. The CDR3 sequence: CASSILAGATDTQYF. In DNA, the CDR3 is TGTGCCAGTAGTATCCTAGCGGGAGCCACAGATACGCAGTATTTT.

Worth noting for this clone: The sample has other DNA sequences that encode this CDR3 too. V usage is TRBV5-1 and J usage is TRBJ1-3; TRBD1 is a possible D gene (5 bases). V was trimmed by 4 bases and J by 2 bases, leaving 10 bases between them. The CDR3 runs 14 residues. Germline V gene lookup returns CDR1 SGHRS and CDR2 YFSETQ. The CDR3 is CASSLQGPGNTIYF. The CDR3 DNA is TGCGCCAGCAGCCTCCAGGGACCTGGAAACACCATATATTTT.

The chain links TRBV15 to TRBJ1-3; D is unresolved. In germline, CDR1 is LNHNV, CDR2 YYDKDF (reference sequence). Trimming removed 3 bases at V and 7 bases at J, with 7 bases between. The CDR3 contains 12 residues. In DNA form, the CDR3 reads TGTGCCACCAGCAGGGACTGGAACACCATATATTTT. Amino acid sequence: CATSRDWNTIYF.

V is TRBV6-5 and J is TRBJ2-1; TRBD2 agrees at 10 bases. The junction had 8 bases not matched to a gene; V was cut back by 0 bases and J by 9 bases. The germline CDR1 and CDR2 sequences are MNHEY and SVGAGI. The CDR3 has 16 amino acids. The CDR3 DNA reads TGTGCCAGCAGTTACTCGCTAGGAGCGGGGGGGTTTGAGCAGTTCTTC. Residues: CASSYSLGAGGFEQFF.